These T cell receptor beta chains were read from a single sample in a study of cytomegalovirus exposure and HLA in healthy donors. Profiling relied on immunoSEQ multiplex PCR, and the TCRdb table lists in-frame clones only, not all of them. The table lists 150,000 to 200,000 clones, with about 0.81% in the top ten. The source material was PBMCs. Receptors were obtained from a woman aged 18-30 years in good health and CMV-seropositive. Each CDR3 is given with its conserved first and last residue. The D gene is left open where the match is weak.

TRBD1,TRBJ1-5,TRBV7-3,CASSSKGQDGVTNQPQHF,TGTGCCAGCAGCTCAAAAGGACAGGACGGTGTTACAAATCAGCCCCAGCATTTT
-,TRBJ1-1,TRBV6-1,CASSEERGGEAFF,TGTGCCAGCAGTGAAGAGAGGGGAGGGGAAGCTTTCTTT
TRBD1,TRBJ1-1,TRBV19,CASSRQGPNTEAFF,TGTGCCAGTAGCAGACAGGGGCCGAACACTGAAGCTTTCTTT
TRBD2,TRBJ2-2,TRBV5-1,CASSLLAGGPATGELFF,TGCGCCAGCAGCTTGTTAGCGGGAGGGCCGGCGACCGGGGAGCTGTTTTTT
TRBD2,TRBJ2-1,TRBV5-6,CASSSLSGGYYNEQFF,TGTGCCAGCAGCTCCCTTAGCGGGGGGTACTACAATGAGCAGTTCTTC
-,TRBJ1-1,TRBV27,CASSLGGRTEAFF,TGTGCCAGCAGTTTGGGAGGGAGGACTGAAGCTTTCTTT
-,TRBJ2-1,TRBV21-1,CASSNWTGPYNEQFF,TGTGCCAGCAGCAACTGGACAGGACCATACAATGAGCAGTTCTTC
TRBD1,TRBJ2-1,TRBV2,CASSIDRGSYNEQFF,TGTGCCAGCAGTATTGACAGGGGTTCCTACAATGAGCAGTTCTTC
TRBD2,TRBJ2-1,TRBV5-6,CASSLRLAGVKSSYNEQFF,TGTGCCAGCAGCTTGAGACTAGCGGGCGTAAAGAGCTCCTACAATGAGCAGTTCTTC
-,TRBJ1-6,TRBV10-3,CAISEITRSPLHF,TGTGCCATCAGTGAGATCACTCGCTCACCCCTCCACTTT
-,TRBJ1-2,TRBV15,CATSRGGGDYGYTF,TGTGCCACCAGCAGAGGCGGAGGAGACTATGGCTACACCTTC
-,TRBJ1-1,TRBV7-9,CASSRIRAEGMNTEAFF,TGTGCCAGCAGCCGAATAAGGGCGGAGGGTATGAACACTGAAGCTTTCTTT